This passage covers 23 T cell receptor beta chains from one sample sequenced in a study of blood T cells in healthy people across ages. Alongside a J-beta primer mix, a sample-barcoded 5' primer served in a second PCR lasting roughly 7 to 11 cycles. TCRdb re-derived calls from the 5' RACE reads in MiXCR, one entry per CDR3 protein. The sample yields hundreds of thousands of distinct CDR3 sequences, 27% seen once. The sample also formed part of further work on T cells of mothers and their children.

Sequencing input: blood. Receptor source: a boy between 2 and 10 years old in good health.

The J gene is TRBJ2-1, the V gene TRBV12-3 or TRBV12-4; D perhaps matches TRBD1 (9 bases). Trimming took 2 bases from V and 10 from J, leaving 15 bases between them. The CDR3 is 14 residues long. The CDR3 coding sequence is TGTGCCAGCAGTTTACGGGAGGGGACAGGGGAGCAGTTCTTC. Protein product: CASSLREGTGEQFF.

There are a few counts of this clonotype. J is TRBJ2-1 and V is TRBV7-9; 7 positions agree with TRBD2. The end of the DNA aligns better with TRBJ2-5, so the J call may be wrong. Germline CDR1 reads SEHNR; CDR2 reads FQNEAQ (reference sequence). The CDR3 totals 17 residues. The CDR3 loop is CASSFGEGSVVKETQYF. The CDR3 DNA reads TGTGCCAGCAGCTTTGGGGAGGGCAGCGTGGTGAAAGAGACCCAGTACTTC.

This clonotype was counted between two and nine times. The chain recombines TRBV3-1 with TRBJ2-7; maybe TRBD1 (5 bases). The V gene's germline CDR1 is LGHDT and CDR2 YNNKEL (reference sequence). Between the trimmed V and J ends, which lost 7 bases and 7 bases, there was a span of 14 bases. The CDR3 totals 12 residues. The DNA for the CDR3 is TGTGCCAGCATGGGCAGGGCCGAAGAGCAGTACTTC. Its translation: CASMGRAEEQYF.

This sequence joins TRBV5-5 and TRBJ1-2; D is possibly TRBD1 (5 bases). Germline lookup yields CDR1 SGHKS and CDR2 YYEKEE (reference sequence). This CDR3 spans 15 amino acids. V was pared by 0 bases and J by 0 bases, with 9 bases between. In DNA form, the CDR3 reads TGTGCCAGCAGCTTGGGGGGGAGCGCTAACTATGGCTACACCTTC. Translation: CASSLGGSANYGYTF.

V gene TRBV6-5 combines with J gene TRBJ1-3; D is undetermined. The CDR3 sequence is 16 residues long. In germline, CDR1 is MNHEY, CDR2 SVGAGI. V lost 5 bases to trimming and J lost 4 bases, with 18 bases between them. The CDR3 loop is CASSPSLLQAGNTIYF. The CDR3 DNA is TGTGCCAGCAGTCCCTCCCTTTTGCAGGCAGGAAACACCATATATTTT.

V gene TRBV7-9 combines with J gene TRBJ2-7; perhaps TRBD1 as D (5 bases). The CDR3 is 13 amino acids. V dropped 4 bases and J dropped 3 bases, with 10 bases sitting between them. In germline, CDR1 is SEHNR, CDR2 FQNEAQ (reference sequence). The DNA of the CDR3 is TGTGCCAGCAGCTACGATGACAGCTACGAGCAGTACTTC. Residues: CASSYDDSYEQYF.

J is TRBJ2-1 and V is TRBV10-1, with 10 bases lining up with TRBD1. The assigned J gene may be wrong: the sequence end matches TRBJ2-7 better. The CDR3 totals 15 residues. The germline gives CDR1 WNHNN, CDR2 SYGVQD (reference sequence). CDR3 sequence reads: CASSAGTGAGYEQYF. DNA of the CDR3: TGCGCCAGCAGTGCCGGGACAGGGGCTGGCTACGAGCAGTACTTC.

The CDR3 region is CASNTGATNEKLFF. The CDR3 region has the DNA TGTGCCAGCAACACGGGCGCGACTAATGAAAAACTGTTTTTT. The chain is built from TRBV7-9 and TRBJ1-4; D call uncertain. Germline V gene lookup returns CDR1 SEHNR and CDR2 FQNEAQ (reference sequence). V lost 7 bases to trimming and J lost 2 bases, with 11 bases between them. The CDR3 length is 14 residues.

The V call is TRBV20-1, the J call TRBJ2-4; 9 nucleotides match TRBD2. Trimming at V came to 7 bases and at J to 4 bases, leaving 11 bases not matched to a gene. The CDR3 runs 15 residues. Germline V gene data show CDR1 as DFQATT and CDR2 as SNEGSKA (reference sequence). The CDR3 bases are TGCAGTGGTCGTGTGGCGGGAGGGCCAAAAAACATTCAGTACTTC. Protein: CSGRVAGGPKNIQYF.

V is TRBV29-1 and J is TRBJ2-5; a possible D gene is TRBD2 (6 bases). V gave up 7 bases and J gave up 1 base, with 10 bases separating them. This CDR3 is built from 12 residues. Germline CDR1 SQVTM, CDR2 ANQGSEA. The CDR3 DNA follows: TGCAGCGCGGGGCGGGGCCAAGAGACCCAGTACTTC. This sequence encodes CSAGRGQETQYF. Complete variable domain (other parts from reference TRBV29-1 and TRBJ2-5): SAVISQKPSRDICQRGTSLTIQCQVDSQVTMMFWYRQQPGQSLTLIATANQGSEATYESGFVIDKFPISRPNLTFSTLTVSNMSPEDSSIYLCSAGRGQETQYFGPGTRLLVL.

This clonotype was recorded a few times. In nucleotides, the CDR3 is TGTGCCAGTAGGAACCAGGGACTAGCCAAAAACATTCAGTACTTC. Translating gives CASRNQGLAKNIQYF. The J gene is TRBJ2-4, the V gene TRBV19, with D perhaps TRBD2 (6 bases). The V and J ends lost 6 bases and 0 bases respectively, with 12 bases between them. This CDR3 is 15 amino acids long. Germline CDR1 and CDR2: LNHDA and SQIVND (reference sequence).

This clonotype has ten or more counts. The genes are TRBV7-2 and TRBJ2-5, with 8 nucleotides matching TRBD1. Trimming cost V 5 bases and J 3 bases; bases outside gene matches: 11. The CDR3 sequence is 16 residues long. Germline V lookup: CDR1 SGHTA, CDR2 FQGNSA. The CDR3 nucleotides read TGTGCCAGCAGCCTCCGGACAGGGCTGAGGAAAGAGACCCAGTACTTC. Translation: CASSLRTGLRKETQYF.

This chain joins TRBV7-9 and TRBJ1-4; 7 bases fit TRBD1. This CDR3 has 15 residues. Trimming took 1 base from V and 5 from J; bases not matched to a gene: 4. The germline V gene encodes CDR1 SEHNR and CDR2 FQNEAQ (reference sequence). The CDR3 coding sequence is TGTGCCAGCAGCTTAGGACAGGGTTGGAATGAAAAACTGTTTTTT. The encoded protein is CASSLGQGWNEKLFF.

This clonotype was picked up many times. The chain links TRBV7-9 to TRBJ2-3; TRBD2 agrees at 9 bases. The germline V gene encodes CDR1 SEHNR and CDR2 FQNEAQ (reference sequence). Losses at the gene ends were 5 bases for V and 5 bases for J; bases not matched to a gene: 8. CDR3 size: 15 residues. CDR3 amino acids: CASSPEGLAGDTQYF. DNA for the CDR3: TGTGCCAGCAGCCCCGAGGGACTAGCTGGAGATACGCAGTATTTT.

This rearrangement joins TRBV6-5 to TRBJ2-7, with TRBD2 identical over 8 bases. With 1 base clipped from V and 2 bases from J, the junction kept 4 bases outside the gene matches. The CDR3 contains 15 residues. Germline CDR1 MNHEY, CDR2 SVGAGI. The CDR3 here is CASSYFSGAAYEQYF. The CDR3 DNA reads as TGTGCCAGCAGTTACTTTAGCGGGGCTGCCTACGAGCAGTACTTC.

The sample holds one count of this clonotype. V usage is TRBV5-1 and J usage is TRBJ1-4; perhaps TRBD1 as D (6 bases). The V end lost 4 bases, the J end lost 5 bases, and 15 bases lay between the germline ends. Per the germline V gene, CDR1 is SGHRS and CDR2 is YFSETQ. This CDR3 is 15 amino acids long. The CDR3 region has the DNA TGCGCCAGCAGCCGAAACAGGGCTACAAATGAAAAACTGTTTTTT. Its protein is CASSRNRATNEKLFF. The variable domain in full, with the rest retrieved from reference TRBV5-1 and TRBJ1-4, is KAGVTQTPRYLIKTRGQQVTLSCSPISGHRSVSWYQQTPGQGLQFLFEYFSETQRNKGNFPGRFSGRQFSNSRSEMNVSTLELGDSALYLCASSRNRATNEKLFFGSGTQLSVL.

The V gene is TRBV7-2, the J gene TRBJ1-2; 9 bases agree with TRBD1. V gave up 5 bases and J gave up 7 bases; unmatched junction bases: 11. The germline V gene encodes CDR1 SGHTA and CDR2 FQGNSA. The CDR3 is 15 amino acids. Here the CDR3 reads CASSATQGAVGGYTF. CDR3 sequence (DNA): TGTGCCAGCAGCGCAACACAGGGGGCGGTGGGTGGCTACACCTTC.

V usage is TRBV7-8 and J usage is TRBJ2-2, with 8 nucleotides matching TRBD2. The CDR3 has 15 residues. Germline values: CDR1 SGHVS, CDR2 FQNEAQ. V lost 4 bases, J lost 6 bases, and 7 bases stayed unmatched. The CDR3 region has the DNA TGTGCCAGCAGCTCGAGAGCGGGGGCGGCCGGGGAGCTGTTTTTT. Translation gives CASSSRAGAAGELFF. The whole variable domain, filled in from reference TRBV7-8 and TRBJ2-2, reads GAGVSQSPRYKVAKRGQDVALRCDPISGHVSLFWYQQALGQGPEFLTYFQNEAQLDKSGLPSDRFFAERPEGSVSTLKIQRTQQEDSAVYLCASSSRAGAAGELFFGEGSRLTVL.

This chain links TRBV5-1 with TRBJ1-2, with TRBD1 matching over 7 bases. Looked up from germline, CDR1 is SGHRS and CDR2 is YFSETQ. V was pared by 4 bases and J by 1 base, with 4 bases of the junction left unmatched. The CDR3 loop spans 14 amino acids. CDR3 DNA: TGCGCCAGCAGCGCCGACAGGGTTAACTATGGCTACACCTTC. Amino acid sequence: CASSADRVNYGYTF. The full variable domain, in which reference TRBV5-1 and TRBJ1-2 provide the parts outside the CDR3, is KAGVTQTPRYLIKTRGQQVTLSCSPISGHRSVSWYQQTPGQGLQFLFEYFSETQRNKGNFPGRFSGRQFSNSRSEMNVSTLELGDSALYLCASSADRVNYGYTFGSGTRLTVV.

This clonotype was seen more than once but under ten times. The V and J genes are TRBV20-1 and TRBJ2-3, with 10 bases aligning to TRBD2. This CDR3 spans 15 amino acids. Germline V gene sequence: CDR1 DFQATT, CDR2 SNEGSKA (reference sequence). Trimming took 5 bases from V and 7 from J; bases not matched to a gene: 12. This CDR3 is CSAHAHSSGSNTQYF. Here the CDR3 DNA reads TGCAGTGCTCACGCCCATTCTAGCGGGAGCAATACGCAGTATTTT.

V and J are TRBV4-2 and TRBJ2-7, with D perhaps matching TRBD1 (6 bases). CDR1 and CDR2 (germline): LGHNA, YNFKEQ. The CDR3 spans 14 residues. The ends were cut back, 0 bases at V and 13 bases at J, with 19 bases in the middle. CDR3 sequence (DNA): TGTGCCAGCAGCCAAGATCGCGAGCAGGGGACGTCCTACTTC. Residues: CASSQDREQGTSYF.

On this clonotype: One junction end disagrees with the germline gene, perhaps due to a read error. This sequence joins TRBV3-1 and TRBJ2-7; possible D gene TRBD1, 6 bases. This CDR3 is 14 amino acids long. CDR1 and CDR2 from the germline V gene are LGHDT and YNNKEL (reference sequence). CDR3 DNA: TGTGCCGGCAGCCAACAGGGATGGGACTACGAGCAGTACTTC. This gives the protein CAGSQQGWDYEQYF.

In this sample, this clonotype turned up a few times. The CDR3 region is CASSHLGTGEIYEQYF. As DNA, the CDR3 is TGTGCCAGCAGCCACCTAGGGACAGGGGAAATATACGAGCAGTACTTC. J is TRBJ2-7 and V is TRBV4-2, with 10 positions matching TRBD1. The CDR3 extends over 16 amino acids. Germline assignment: CDR1 LGHNA and CDR2 YNFKEQ. The V and J ends lost 3 bases and 4 bases, in that order; junction bases with no gene match: 9.